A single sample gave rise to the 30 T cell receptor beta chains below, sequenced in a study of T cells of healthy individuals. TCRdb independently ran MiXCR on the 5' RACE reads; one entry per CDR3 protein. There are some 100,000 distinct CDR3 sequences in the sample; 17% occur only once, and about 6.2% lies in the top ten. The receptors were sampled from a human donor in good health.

CDR3 residues: CASSLAMGLAMSNEQFF. The CDR3 region has the DNA TGTGCCAGCAGCTTAGCGATGGGACTAGCGATGAGCAATGAGCAGTTCTTC. This sequence joins TRBV7-6 and TRBJ2-1; 10 bases fit TRBD2. Trimming cost V 0 bases and J 6 bases; bases outside gene matches: 8. Germline values: CDR1 SGHVS, CDR2 FNYEAQ. The CDR3 loop spans 17 amino acids.

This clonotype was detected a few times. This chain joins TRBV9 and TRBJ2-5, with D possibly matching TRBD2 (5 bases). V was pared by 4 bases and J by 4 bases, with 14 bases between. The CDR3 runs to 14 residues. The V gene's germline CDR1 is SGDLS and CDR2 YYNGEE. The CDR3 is CASSPRDGGETQYF. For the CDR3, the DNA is TGTGCCAGCAGCCCCCGTGATGGAGGAGAGACCCAGTACTTC.

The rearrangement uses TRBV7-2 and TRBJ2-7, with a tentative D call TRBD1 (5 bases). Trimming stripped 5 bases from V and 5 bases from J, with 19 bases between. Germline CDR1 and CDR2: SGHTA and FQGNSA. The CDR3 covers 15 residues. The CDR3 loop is CASSPLGPGSDEQYF. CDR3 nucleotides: TGTGCCAGCAGCCCCCTGGGGCCAGGGTCGGACGAGCAGTACTTC. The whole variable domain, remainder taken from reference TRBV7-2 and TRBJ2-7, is GAGVSQSPSNKVTEKGKDVELRCDPISGHTALYWYRQSLGQGLEFLIYFQGNSAPDKSGLPSDRFSAERTGGSVSTLTIQRTQQEDSAVYLCASSPLGPGSDEQYFGPGTRLTVT.

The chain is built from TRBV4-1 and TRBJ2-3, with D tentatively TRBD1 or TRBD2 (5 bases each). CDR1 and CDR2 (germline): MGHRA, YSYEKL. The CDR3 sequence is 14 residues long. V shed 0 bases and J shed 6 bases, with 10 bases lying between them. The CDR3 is CASSQDPWGDTQYF. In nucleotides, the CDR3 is TGCGCCAGCAGCCAAGATCCCTGGGGGGATACGCAGTATTTT.

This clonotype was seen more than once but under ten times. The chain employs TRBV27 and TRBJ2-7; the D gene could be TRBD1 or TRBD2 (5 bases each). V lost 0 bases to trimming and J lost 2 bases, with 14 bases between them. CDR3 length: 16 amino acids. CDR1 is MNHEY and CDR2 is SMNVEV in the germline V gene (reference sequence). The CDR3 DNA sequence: TGTGCCAGCAGTTTATCCCCCGGGACGGGTACCTACGAGCAGTACTTC. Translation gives CASSLSPGTGTYEQYF.

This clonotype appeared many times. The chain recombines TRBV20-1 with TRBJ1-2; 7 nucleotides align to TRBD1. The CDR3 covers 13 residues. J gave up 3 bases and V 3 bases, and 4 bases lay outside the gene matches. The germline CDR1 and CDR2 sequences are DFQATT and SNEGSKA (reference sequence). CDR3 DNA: TGCAGTGCTAGGAGGGGGCGAGACTATGGCTACACCTTC. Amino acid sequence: CSARRGRDYGYTF.

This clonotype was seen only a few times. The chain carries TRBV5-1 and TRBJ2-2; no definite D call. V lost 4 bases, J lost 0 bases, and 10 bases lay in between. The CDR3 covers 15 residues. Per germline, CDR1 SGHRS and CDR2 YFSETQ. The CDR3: CASSIDGSNTGELFF. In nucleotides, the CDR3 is TGCGCCAGCAGCATTGACGGATCGAACACCGGGGAGCTGTTTTTT. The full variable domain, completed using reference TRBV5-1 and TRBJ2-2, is KAGVTQTPRYLIKTRGQQVTLSCSPISGHRSVSWYQQTPGQGLQFLFEYFSETQRNKGNFPGRFSGRQFSNSRSEMNVSTLELGDSALYLCASSIDGSNTGELFFGEGSRLTVL.

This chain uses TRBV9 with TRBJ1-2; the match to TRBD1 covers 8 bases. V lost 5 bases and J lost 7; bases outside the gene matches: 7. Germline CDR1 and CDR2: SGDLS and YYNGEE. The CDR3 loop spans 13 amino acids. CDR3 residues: CASSGQGAGGYTF. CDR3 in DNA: TGTGCCAGCAGTGGCCAGGGGGCAGGTGGCTACACCTTC.

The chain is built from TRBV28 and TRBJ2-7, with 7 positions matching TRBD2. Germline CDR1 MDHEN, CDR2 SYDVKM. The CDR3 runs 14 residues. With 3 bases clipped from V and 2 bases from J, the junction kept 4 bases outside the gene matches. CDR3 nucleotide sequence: TGTGCCAGCAGTTTTGTGGGGGGGACCTACGAGCAGTACTTC. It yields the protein CASSFVGGTYEQYF.

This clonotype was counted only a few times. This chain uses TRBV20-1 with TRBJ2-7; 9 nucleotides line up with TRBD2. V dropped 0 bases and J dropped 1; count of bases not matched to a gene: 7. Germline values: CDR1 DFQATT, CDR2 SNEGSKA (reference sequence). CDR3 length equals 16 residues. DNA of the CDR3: TGCAGTGCTAGAGATTTGCGGACTAGCGATTCCTACGAGCAGTACTTC. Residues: CSARDLRTSDSYEQYF.

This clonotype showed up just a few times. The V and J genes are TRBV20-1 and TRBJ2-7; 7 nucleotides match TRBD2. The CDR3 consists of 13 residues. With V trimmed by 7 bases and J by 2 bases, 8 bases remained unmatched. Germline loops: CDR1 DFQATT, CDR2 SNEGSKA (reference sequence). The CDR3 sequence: CSVMRGLPYEQYF. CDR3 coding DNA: TGCAGTGTCATGCGGGGGTTACCCTACGAGCAGTACTTC.

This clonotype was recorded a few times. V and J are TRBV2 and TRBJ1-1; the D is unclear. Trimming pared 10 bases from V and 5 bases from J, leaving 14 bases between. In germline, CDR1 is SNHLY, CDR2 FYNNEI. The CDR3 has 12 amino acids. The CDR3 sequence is CATPSLATEAFF. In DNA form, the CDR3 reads TGTGCCACCCCCAGTTTAGCAACTGAAGCTTTCTTT.

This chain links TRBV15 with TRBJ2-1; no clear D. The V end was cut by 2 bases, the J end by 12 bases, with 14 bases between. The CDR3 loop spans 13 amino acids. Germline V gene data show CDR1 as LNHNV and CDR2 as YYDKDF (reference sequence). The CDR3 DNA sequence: TGTGCCACCAGCAGACCTACCGCCGGGCGGCAGTTCTTC. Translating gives CATSRPTAGRQFF.

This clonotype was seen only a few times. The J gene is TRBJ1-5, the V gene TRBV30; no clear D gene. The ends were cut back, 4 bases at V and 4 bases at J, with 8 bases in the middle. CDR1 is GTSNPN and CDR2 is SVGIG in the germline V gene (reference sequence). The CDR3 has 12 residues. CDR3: CAWNLDNQPQHF. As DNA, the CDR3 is TGTGCCTGGAATTTGGATAATCAGCCCCAGCATTTT.

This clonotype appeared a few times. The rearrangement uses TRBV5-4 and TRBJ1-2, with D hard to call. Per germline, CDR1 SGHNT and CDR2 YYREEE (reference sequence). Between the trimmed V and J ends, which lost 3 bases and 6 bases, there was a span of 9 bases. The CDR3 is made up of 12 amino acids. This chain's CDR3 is CASSSWAHGYTF. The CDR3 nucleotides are TGTGCCAGCAGCTCCTGGGCCCATGGCTACACCTTC.

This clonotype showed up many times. Here the CDR3 DNA reads TGCAGTGCTAGCGGGGCGGGAAATGAGCAGTTCTTC. Its protein product is CSASGAGNEQFF. The chain employs TRBV20-1 and TRBJ2-1; maybe TRBD2 (6 bases). V lost 3 bases and J lost 7, with 10 bases in between. The CDR3 loop spans 12 amino acids. Germline CDR1 DFQATT, CDR2 SNEGSKA (reference sequence).

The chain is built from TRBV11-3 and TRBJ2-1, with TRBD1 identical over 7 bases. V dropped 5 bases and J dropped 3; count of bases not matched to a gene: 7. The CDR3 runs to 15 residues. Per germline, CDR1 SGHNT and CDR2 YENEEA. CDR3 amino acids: CASSVGQAVYNEQFF. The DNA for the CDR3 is TGTGCCAGCAGCGTAGGACAGGCTGTCTACAATGAGCAGTTCTTC. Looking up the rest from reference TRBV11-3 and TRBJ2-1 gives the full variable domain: EAGVVQSPRYKIIEKKQPVAFWCNPISGHNTLYWYLQNLGQGPELLIRYENEEAVDDSQLPKDRFSAERLKGVDSTLKIQPAELGDSAVYLCASSVGQAVYNEQFFGPGTRLTVL.

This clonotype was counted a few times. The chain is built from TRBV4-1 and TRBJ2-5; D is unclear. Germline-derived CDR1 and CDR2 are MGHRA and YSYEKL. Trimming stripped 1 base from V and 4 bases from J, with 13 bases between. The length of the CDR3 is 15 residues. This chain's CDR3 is CASSQVKTGRETQYF. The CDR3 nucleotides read TGCGCCAGCAGCCAAGTAAAAACGGGTCGAGAGACCCAGTACTTC.

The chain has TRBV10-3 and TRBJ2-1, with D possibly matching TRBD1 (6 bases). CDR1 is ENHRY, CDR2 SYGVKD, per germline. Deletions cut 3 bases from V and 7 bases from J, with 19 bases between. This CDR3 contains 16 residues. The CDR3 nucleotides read TGTGCCATCAGTGATGAGGGGGTTAACCATGGTAATGAGCAGTTCTTC. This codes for CAISDEGVNHGNEQFF.

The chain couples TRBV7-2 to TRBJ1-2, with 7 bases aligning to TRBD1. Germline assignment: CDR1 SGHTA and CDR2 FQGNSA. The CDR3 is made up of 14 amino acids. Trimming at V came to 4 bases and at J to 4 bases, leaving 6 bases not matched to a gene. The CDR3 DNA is TGTGCCAGCAGCTCCAGATCAGGGGGCTATGGCTACACCTTC. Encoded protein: CASSSRSGGYGYTF.

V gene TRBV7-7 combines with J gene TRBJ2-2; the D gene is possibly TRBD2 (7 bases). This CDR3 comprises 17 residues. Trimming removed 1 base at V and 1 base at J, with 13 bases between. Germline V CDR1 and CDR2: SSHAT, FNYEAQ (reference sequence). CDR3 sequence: CASSLGGGRLNTGELFF. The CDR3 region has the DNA TGTGCCAGCAGCTTAGGGGGGGGCAGACTGAACACCGGGGAGCTGTTTTTT.

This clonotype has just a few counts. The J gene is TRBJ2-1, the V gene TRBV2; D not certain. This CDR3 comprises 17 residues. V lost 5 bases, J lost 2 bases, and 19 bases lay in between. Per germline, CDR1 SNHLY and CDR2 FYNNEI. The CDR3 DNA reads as TGTGCCAGCAGTTCAACCCAAGCTCCTCGGCCCTACAATGAGCAGTTCTTC. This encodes CASSSTQAPRPYNEQFF.

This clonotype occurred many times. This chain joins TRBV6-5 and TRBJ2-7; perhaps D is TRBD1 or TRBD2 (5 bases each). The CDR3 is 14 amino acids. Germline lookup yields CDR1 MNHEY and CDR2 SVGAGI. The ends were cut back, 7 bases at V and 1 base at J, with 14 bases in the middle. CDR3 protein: CASTDRDASYEQYF. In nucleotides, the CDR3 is TGTGCCAGCACCGATAGGGACGCATCCTACGAGCAGTACTTC.

The CDR3 nucleotides read TGCAGTGCTAAGGTCACAGGGAGGCAAACTGAAGCTTTCTTT. This gives the protein CSAKVTGRQTEAFF. The chain uses TRBV20-1 and TRBJ1-1, with D possibly TRBD1 on 6 matching bases. From germline, CDR1 is DFQATT and CDR2 SNEGSKA (reference sequence). There are 14 residues in the CDR3. Deletions cut 4 bases from V and 5 bases from J, with 17 bases between.

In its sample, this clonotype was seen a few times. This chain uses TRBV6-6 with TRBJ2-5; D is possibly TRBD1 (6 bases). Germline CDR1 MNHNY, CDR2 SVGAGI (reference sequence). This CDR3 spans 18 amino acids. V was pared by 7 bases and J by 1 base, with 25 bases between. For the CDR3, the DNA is TGTGCCAGCACCGAAGCAGGGGCCCCATCCTTAACCCAAGAGACCCAGTACTTC. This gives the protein CASTEAGAPSLTQETQYF.

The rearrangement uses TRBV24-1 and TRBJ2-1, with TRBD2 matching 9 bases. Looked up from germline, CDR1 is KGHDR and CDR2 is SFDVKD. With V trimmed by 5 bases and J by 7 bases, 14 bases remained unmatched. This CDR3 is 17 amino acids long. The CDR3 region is CATSAQGREGLRNEQFF. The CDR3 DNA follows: TGTGCCACCAGTGCCCAAGGGCGGGAGGGCCTTAGGAATGAGCAGTTCTTC.

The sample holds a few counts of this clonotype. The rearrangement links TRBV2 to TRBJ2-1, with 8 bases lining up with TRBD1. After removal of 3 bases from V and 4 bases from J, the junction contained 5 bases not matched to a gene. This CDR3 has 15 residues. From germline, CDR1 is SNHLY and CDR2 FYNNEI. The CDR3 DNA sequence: TGTGCCAGCAGTGACAGGGGGCTGGGGTACAATGAGCAGTTCTTC. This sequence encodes CASSDRGLGYNEQFF.

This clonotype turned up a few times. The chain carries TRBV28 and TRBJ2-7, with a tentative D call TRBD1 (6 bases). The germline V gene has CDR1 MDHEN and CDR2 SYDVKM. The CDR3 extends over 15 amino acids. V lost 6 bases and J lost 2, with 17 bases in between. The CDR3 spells CASRTNTGTTYEQYF. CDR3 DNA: TGTGCCAGCAGAACAAACACCGGGACAACCTACGAGCAGTACTTC.

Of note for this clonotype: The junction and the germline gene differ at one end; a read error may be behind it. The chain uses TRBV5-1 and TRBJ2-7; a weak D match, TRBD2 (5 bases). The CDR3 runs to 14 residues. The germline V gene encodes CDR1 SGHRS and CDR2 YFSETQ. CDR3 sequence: CASGFAGNSYEQYF. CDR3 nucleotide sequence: TGCGCCAGCGGCTTCGCCGGGAACTCCTACGAGCAGTACTTC. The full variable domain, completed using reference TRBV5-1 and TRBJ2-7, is KAGVTQTPRYLIKTRGQQVTLSCSPISGHRSVSWYQQTPGQGLQFLFEYFSETQRNKGNFPGRFSGRQFSNSRSEMNVSTLELGDSALYLCASGFAGNSYEQYFGPGTRLTVT.

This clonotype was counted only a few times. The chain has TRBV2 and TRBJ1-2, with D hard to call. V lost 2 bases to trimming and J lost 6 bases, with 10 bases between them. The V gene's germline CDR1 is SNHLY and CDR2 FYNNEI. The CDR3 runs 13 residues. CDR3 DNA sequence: TGTGCCAGCAGTGAACTGGGAAGTGATGGCTACACCTTC. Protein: CASSELGSDGYTF.